The 8 T cell receptor beta chains below all came from one sample that was sequenced in a study of tumor-infiltrating lymphocytes in primary liver carcinoma. Unsorted bulk tissue (about 18-32 mg) underwent RNA and DNA co-extraction. Researchers generated TCR beta cDNA from about 0.5 ug of total RNA, relying on a constant-region primer. Sequencing libraries for TCR beta derived from three nested multiplex PCR rounds that used slightly modified ARM-PCR. The first two PCR rounds, nine to ten cycles each, used TRBV1-TRBV30 forward primers and a C-beta reverse primer. A single record per CDR3 protein comes from TCRdb applying MiXCR to the multiplex PCR reads. The sample holds 90,000 to 150,000 distinct CDR3 sequences; 65% to 75% are singletons and the top ten take 8% to 9%. The sample was tumor-adjacent normal liver tissue. These receptors all stem from a woman aged 55-69 years with primary liver carcinoma and hepatitis B virus infection.

This clonotype was seen repeatedly, ten times or more. V usage is TRBV5-1 and J usage is TRBJ1-3; D not resolved. The V end lost 0 bases, the J end lost 0 bases, and 4 bases lay between the germline ends. This CDR3 region has 14 residues. Per the germline V gene, CDR1 is SGHRS and CDR2 is YFSETQ. This CDR3 reads CASSLVGSGNTIYF. The CDR3 DNA sequence: TGCGCCAGCAGCTTGGTTGGCTCTGGAAACACCATATATTTT.

In regard to this clonotype: A much larger clone differs from this one at a single base, so this may be a read error. This chain connects TRBV5-1 to TRBJ2-3; D gene unclear. Looked up from germline, CDR1 is SGHRS and CDR2 is YFSETQ. This CDR3 spans 15 amino acids. CDR3 nucleotide sequence: TGCGCCAGCAGCTTTTATGGGCTCGGCACAGATGCGCAGTATTTT. Its protein is CASSFYGLGTDAQYF.

There are many counts of this clonotype. The J gene is TRBJ2-7, the V gene TRBV12-3 or TRBV12-4, with TRBD1 identical over 7 bases. There are 15 residues in the CDR3. V lost 4 bases to trimming and J lost 4 bases; unmatched junction nucleotides: 10. CDR3 protein: CASSYEGALTYEQYF. CDR3 nucleotide sequence: TGTGCCAGCAGTTATGAGGGGGCGCTGACTTACGAGCAGTACTTC.

With regard to this clonotype: The junction departs from the called germline gene at one end, perhaps through a read error. V is TRBV11-2 and J is TRBJ2-7; D not resolved. Germline CDR1 reads SGHAT; CDR2 reads FQNNGV. The CDR3 spans 13 residues. For the CDR3, the DNA is TGTGTCAGCAGCTTCATGGGTCGGTACGATCAATACTTC. Encoded protein: CVSSFMGRYDQYF.

This chain joins TRBV19 and TRBJ2-1, with D maybe TRBD1 (5 bases). This CDR3 region has 14 residues. Trimming stripped 2 bases from V and 5 bases from J, with 10 bases between. The germline V gene encodes CDR1 LNHDA and CDR2 SQIVND (reference sequence). The CDR3 loop reads CASSIRTLNNEQFF. The CDR3 bases are TGTGCCAGTAGTATAAGGACACTTAACAATGAGCAGTTCTTC. Looking up the rest from reference TRBV19 and TRBJ2-1 gives the full variable domain: DGGITQSPKYLFRKEGQNVTLSCEQNLNHDAMYWYRQDPGQGLRLIYYSQIVNDFQKGDIAEGYSVSREKKESFPLTVTSAQKNPTAFYLCASSIRTLNNEQFFGPGTRLTVL.

V and J are TRBV2 and TRBJ1-1; the match to TRBD1 covers 12 bases. The V segment lost 6 bases and the J segment 4 bases; nucleotides outside the gene matches: 6. The CDR3 is 15 amino acids. The V gene's germline CDR1 is SNHLY and CDR2 FYNNEI. The CDR3 DNA follows: TGTGCCAGCAGCCCCAGGGACAGGGGGCGCACTGAAGCTTTCTTT. Encoded protein: CASSPRDRGRTEAFF.

This clonotype has ten or more counts. Its ends do not fully match the called genes, so a read error is possible. This chain joins TRBV6-1 and TRBJ2-7; D is tentatively TRBD1 or TRBD2 (5 bases each). Germline-derived CDR1 and CDR2 are MNHNS and SASEGT. The CDR3 has 14 residues. This CDR3 reads CANSSYGASYEQYF. The CDR3 DNA reads TGTGCCAACAGTTCGTACGGGGCCTCCTACGAGCAGTACTTC.

In regard to this clonotype: The junction departs from the called germline gene at one end, perhaps through a read error. The chain links TRBV7-9 to TRBJ2-3; 7 positions match TRBD1. This CDR3 is built from 24 residues. Per the germline V gene, CDR1 is SEHNR and CDR2 is FQNEAQ (reference sequence). The CDR3 loop is CVSSLVPGAVAVLTGTVNTDTQYF. The CDR3 nucleotides are TGTGTCAGCAGCTTAGTACCGGGCGCCGTCGCCGTCCTGACCGGGACAGTGAACACAGATACGCAGTATTTT. The full variable domain, rest sourced from reference TRBV7-9 and TRBJ2-3, is DTGVSQNPRHKITKRGQNVTFRCDPISEHNRLYWYRQTLGQGPEFLTYFQNEAQLEKSRLLSDRFSAERPKGSFSTLEIQRTEQGDSAMYLCVSSLVPGAVAVLTGTVNTDTQYFGPGTRLTVL.